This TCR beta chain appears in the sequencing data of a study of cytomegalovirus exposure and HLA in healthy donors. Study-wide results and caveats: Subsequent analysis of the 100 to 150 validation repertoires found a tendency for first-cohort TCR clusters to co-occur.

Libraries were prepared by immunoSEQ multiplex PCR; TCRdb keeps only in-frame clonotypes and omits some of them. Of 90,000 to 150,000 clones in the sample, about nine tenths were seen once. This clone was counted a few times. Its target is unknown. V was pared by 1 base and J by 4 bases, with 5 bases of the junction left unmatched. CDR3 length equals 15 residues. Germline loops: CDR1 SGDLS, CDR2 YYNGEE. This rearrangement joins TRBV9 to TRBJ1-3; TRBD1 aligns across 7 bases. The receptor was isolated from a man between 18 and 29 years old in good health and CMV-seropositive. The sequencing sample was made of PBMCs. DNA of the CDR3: TGTGCCAGCAGCGTACGAGGGGGCTCCGGAAACACCATATATTTT. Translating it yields CASSVRGGSGNTIYF.